This T cell receptor beta chain emerged from a study of blood T cell repertoires in COVID-19. After removal of 7 bases from V and 6 bases from J, the junction contained 8 bases not matched to a gene. Germline lookup yields CDR1 LNHDA and CDR2 SQIVND (reference sequence). CDR3 size: 13 residues. The data were produced by immunoSEQ multiplex PCR, yet TCRdb's version contains in-frame clones alone and is incomplete. The sample records about 320,000 clones, roughly 90% being singletons. Sequencing was done on a sample of peripheral blood. The genes are TRBV19 and TRBJ1-2, with 7 bases aligning to TRBD1. The receptor comes from a man aged 18 to 35 who had recovered from COVID-19. The CDR3 nucleotides are TGTGCCAGTACCTCACCTACAGGGGATGGCTACACCTTC. Protein: CASTSPTGDGYTF. The full variable domain, with the rest looked up from reference TRBV19 and TRBJ1-2, is DGGITQSPKYLFRKEGQNVTLSCEQNLNHDAMYWYRQDPGQGLRLIYYSQIVNDFQKGDIAEGYSVSREKKESFPLTVTSAQKNPTAFYLCASTSPTGDGYTFGSGTRLTVV.